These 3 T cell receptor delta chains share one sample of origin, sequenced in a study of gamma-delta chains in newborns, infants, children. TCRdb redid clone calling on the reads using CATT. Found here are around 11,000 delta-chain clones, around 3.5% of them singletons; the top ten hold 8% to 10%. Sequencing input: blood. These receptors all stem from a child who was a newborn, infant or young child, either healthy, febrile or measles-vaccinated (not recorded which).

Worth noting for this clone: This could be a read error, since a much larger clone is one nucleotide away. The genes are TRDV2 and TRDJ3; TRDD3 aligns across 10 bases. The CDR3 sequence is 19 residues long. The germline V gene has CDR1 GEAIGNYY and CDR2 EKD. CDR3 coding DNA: TGTGCCCGTGACACCGTGCTGGGGGATAGTCCCTGGGACACCCGACAGATGTTTTTC. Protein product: CARDTVLGDSPWDTRQMFF.

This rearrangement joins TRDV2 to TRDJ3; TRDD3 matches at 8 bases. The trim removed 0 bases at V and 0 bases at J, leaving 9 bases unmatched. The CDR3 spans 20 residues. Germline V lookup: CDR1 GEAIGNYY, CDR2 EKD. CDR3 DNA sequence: TGTGCCTGTGACACCCCGGCTGGGGGAAGTAGCTCCTGGGACACCCGACAGATGTTTTTC. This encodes CACDTPAGGSSSWDTRQMFF.

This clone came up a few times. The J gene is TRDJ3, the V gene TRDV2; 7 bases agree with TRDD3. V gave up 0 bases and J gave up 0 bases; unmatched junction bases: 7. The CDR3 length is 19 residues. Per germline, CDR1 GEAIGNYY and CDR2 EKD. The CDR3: CACDTLGDDSSWDTRQMFF. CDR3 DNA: TGTGCCTGTGACACCTTGGGGGACGACAGCTCCTGGGACACCCGACAGATGTTTTTC.